Listed below are T cell receptor beta chains from one sample, sequenced in a study of identical twins. MiXCR, applied by TCRdb to the 5' RACE reads, yields one record per CDR3 protein. This sample carries approximately 1.8 million distinct CDR3 sequences, 25% to 35% of them seen once, and the ten largest clones take 0.27%. Sequenced sample: cord blood. These receptors were collected from a newborn girl in good health. Each CDR3 is given with its conserved first and last residue. Fields, in order: V gene, J gene, clone size, D gene, CDR3 DNA, CDR3 protein. The D gene is left open where the match is weak. Rows give clone size only sometimes, using once, few, many, or a class for an expanded clone.

>TRBV10-3|TRBJ2-3|few|TRBD2
TGTGCCATCAGTCGGACTAGTGGGGGGGTTACAGATACGCAGTATTTT
CAISRTSGGVTDTQYF
>TRBV20-1|TRBJ2-7|many|.
TGCAGTGGCAAAAGGCCCTACGAGCAGTACTTC
CSGKRPYEQYF
>TRBV4-2|TRBJ2-5|.|TRBD2
TGTGCCAGCAGCCAAGTCCTAGCGGGCAGCTGGGAGACCCAGTACTTC
CASSQVLAGSWETQYF
>TRBV12-3/TRBV12-4|TRBJ2-1|.|TRBD2
TGTGCCAGCAGTGACACTAGCGGGGGGCCCGTCGTGCAGTTCTTC
CASSDTSGGPVVQFF
>TRBV5-1|TRBJ2-5|few|TRBD1
TGCGCCAGCAGTACAGGGGGGATCGGAGAGACCCAGTACTTC
CASSTGGIGETQYF
>TRBV27|TRBJ1-2|few|TRBD1
TGTGCCAGCAGTCTAGGGGGCAGCACTAGGGGGATCTATGGCTACACCTTC
CASSLGGSTRGIYGYTF
>TRBV14|TRBJ2-1|few|TRBD2
TGTGCCAGCAGCCAAAGGCTAACTAGCGGGGGCCAGGATGAGCAGTTCTTC
CASSQRLTSGGQDEQFF
>TRBV5-1|TRBJ1-2|.|TRBD1
TGCGCCAGCAGTACAGGGGTATACTATGGCTACACCTTC
CASSTGVYYGYTF
>TRBV28|TRBJ2-4|.|TRBD1
TGTGCCAGCAGTTCCCCGACAGGGGGGGGGAACATTCAGTACTTC
CASSSPTGGGNIQYF
>TRBV6-5|TRBJ2-3|.|.
TGTGCCAGCAGTCTTCAGGGTCGCACAGGTACGCAGTATTTT
CASSLQGRTGTQYF
>TRBV20-1|TRBJ2-4|few|.
TGCAGTGCTAGCACGCCCAAGCAGTACTTC
CSASTPKQYF
>TRBV7-9|TRBJ1-1|few|.
TGTGCCAGCAGCCCCTCTTCGACACTTAACACTGAAGCTTTCTTT
CASSPSSTLNTEAFF
>TRBV6-2/TRBV6-3|TRBJ2-7|.|TRBD1
TGTGCCAGCAGTCCATTGGACAGGGGCCTTTACTACGAGCAGTACTTC
CASSPLDRGLYYEQYF
>TRBV7-9|TRBJ2-7|.|TRBD1
TGTGCCACCAAGGACGAAAGGGGGCTCTACGAGCAGTACTTC
CATKDERGLYEQYF
>TRBV11-2|TRBJ1-1|.|TRBD1
TGTGCCAGCAGCCCCTCAGGGGGCCTTCTGAACACTGAAGCTTTCTTT
CASSPSGGLLNTEAFF
>TRBV7-2|TRBJ2-1|.|.
TGTGCCAGCAGCTTGGTAAACTATGAGCAGTTCTTC
CASSLVNYEQFF
>TRBV20-1|TRBJ2-3|many|.
TGCAGTGCCAATCCGGGGGGCACAGATACGCAGTATTTT
CSANPGGTDTQYF
>TRBV7-2|TRBJ1-5|.|.
TGTGCCAGCAGCTTAGTGGCAGGGAGCCCCGTCCAGCCCCAGCATTTT
CASSLVAGSPVQPQHF
>TRBV16|TRBJ2-5|.|.
TGTGCCAGCAGCCAATCGGGGCAGGAGGAAGAGACCCAGTACTTC
CASSQSGQEEETQYF
>TRBV6-1|TRBJ1-6|once|TRBD1
TGTGCCAGCACTCCCCCCGGAACAGGGGATTCACCCCTCCACTTT
CASTPPGTGDSPLHF
>TRBV12-3/TRBV12-4|TRBJ1-2|once|.
TGTGCCAGCAGTTTAGCGCGGTGGGCCGGAGGCTACACCTTC
CASSLARWAGGYTF
>TRBV6-5|TRBJ2-5|.|.
TGTGCCAGCAGTTACGAGGCCTCAGCCGGGACCCAGTACTTC
CASSYEASAGTQYF
>TRBV7-9|TRBJ1-1|.|.
TGTGCCAGCAGCTATACAGGTGGGGGGAACACTGAAGCTTTCTTT
CASSYTGGGNTEAFF
>TRBV3-1|TRBJ1-5|many|.
TGTGCCAGCAGCCAAGGCTGGAATCAGCCCCAGCATTTT
CASSQGWNQPQHF